These 10 T cell receptor beta chains originate from one sample sequenced in a study of blood T cell repertoires in COVID-19. Method: immunoSEQ multiplex PCR; TCRdb's copy keeps in-frame clones and lacks some. Of 50,000 to 70,000 clones detected, around 86% appear once; the ten largest clones hold under 8.5%. Sequenced: peripheral blood. Every receptor here comes from a human donor with active COVID-19. The donor label of this sample is uncertain.

V usage is TRBV18 and J usage is TRBJ2-4; a weak D match, TRBD2 (6 bases). Germline V gene sequence: CDR1 KGHSH, CDR2 LQKENI. The CDR3 runs to 17 residues. V dropped 3 bases and J dropped 3 bases, with 18 bases sitting between them. For the CDR3, the DNA is TGTGCCAGCTCACCGGGTGGGGGGACCCGTGGCAAAAACATTCAGTACTTC. Amino acids: CASSPGGGTRGKNIQYF.

The chain is built from TRBV27 and TRBJ1-6, with TRBD1 matching 7 bases. After removal of 6 bases from V and 3 bases from J, the junction contained 5 bases not matched to a gene. The CDR3 is 15 residues long. The germline V gene has CDR1 MNHEY and CDR2 SMNVEV (reference sequence). The CDR3 is CASSTGQVYNSPLHF. For the CDR3, the DNA is TGTGCCAGCAGCACAGGACAGGTCTATAATTCACCCCTCCACTTT.

This sequence joins TRBV9 and TRBJ2-5; the match to TRBD2 covers 9 bases. This CDR3 region has 16 residues. CDR1 is SGDLS and CDR2 is YYNGEE in the germline V gene. With 5 bases clipped from V and 5 bases from J, the junction kept 13 bases outside the gene matches. The CDR3 spells CASSTRSGGGRETQYF. In DNA form, the CDR3 reads TGTGCCAGCAGTACCCGTAGCGGGGGTGGTCGTGAGACCCAGTACTTC.

CDR3 sequence: CASSIVGGSGQPQHF. The CDR3 DNA follows: TGTGCCAGTAGTATAGTAGGGGGTTCGGGTCAGCCCCAGCATTTT. The rearrangement uses TRBV19 and TRBJ1-5, with D perhaps TRBD1 (6 bases). V was shortened by 1 base and J by 6 bases, with 13 bases between the two germline ends. This CDR3 region has 15 residues. Germline CDR1 and CDR2: LNHDA and SQIVND (reference sequence).

This clone occurred once. The chain links TRBV5-5 to TRBJ1-2, with 9 bases aligning to TRBD1. J lost 6 bases, V lost 1 base, and 13 bases had no gene match. The CDR3 has 17 residues. Germline CDR1 and CDR2: SGHKS and YYEKEE (reference sequence). As DNA, the CDR3 is TGTGCCAGCAGCTTGTTTGACAGGGGGAATTCGAGGGATGGCTACACCTTC. This sequence encodes CASSLFDRGNSRDGYTF.

In nucleotides, the CDR3 is TGCGCCAGCAGCTTGGAGGGGATTTACAATCAGCCCCAGCATTTT. Its translation: CASSLEGIYNQPQHF. The chain employs TRBV5-1 and TRBJ1-5, with D possibly matching TRBD1 (5 bases). Germline CDR1 and CDR2: SGHRS and YFSETQ. The germline V and J ends were trimmed by 0 bases and 3 bases, with 10 bases remaining between them. The CDR3 consists of 15 residues. The whole variable domain, filled in from reference TRBV5-1 and TRBJ1-5, reads KAGVTQTPRYLIKTRGQQVTLSCSPISGHRSVSWYQQTPGQGLQFLFEYFSETQRNKGNFPGRFSGRQFSNSRSEMNVSTLELGDSALYLCASSLEGIYNQPQHFGDGTRLSIL.

J is TRBJ2-7 and V is TRBV28; maybe TRBD1 (6 bases). V was shortened by 1 base and J by 4 bases, with 14 bases between the two germline ends. The CDR3 has 15 residues. Germline assignment: CDR1 MDHEN and CDR2 SYDVKM. DNA of the CDR3: TGTGCCAGCAGTTTATCGGCAGGGGTGAGGTACGAGCAGTACTTC. Translation gives CASSLSAGVRYEQYF.

The V call is TRBV10-3, the J call TRBJ2-1; 7 bases agree with TRBD1. Germline CDR1 ENHRY, CDR2 SYGVKD. This CDR3 has 15 residues. V lost 6 bases to trimming and J lost 2 bases; unmatched junction nucleotides: 7. The DNA for the CDR3 is TGTGCCATCAGCCTTGGGACAGATCCCTACAATGAGCAGTTCTTC. This sequence encodes CAISLGTDPYNEQFF.

This clone was seen a single time. The V call is TRBV7-8, the J call TRBJ1-1, with D possibly being TRBD1 (6 bases). This CDR3 has 15 amino acids. Germline lookup yields CDR1 SGHVS and CDR2 FQNEAQ. Deletions cut 6 bases from V and 5 bases from J, with 19 bases between. For the CDR3, the DNA is TGTGCCAGCAGGTTCCACAGGGCGGGTAAGACTGAAGCTTTCTTT. Translated: CASRFHRAGKTEAFF.

This clone was observed once. The V gene is TRBV7-9, the J gene TRBJ2-2; D is unresolved. The CDR3 length is 16 residues. Trimming removed 5 bases at V and 1 base at J, with 14 bases between. Germline lookup yields CDR1 SEHNR and CDR2 FQNEAQ (reference sequence). The CDR3 is CASSTTWSGNTGELFF. The DNA for the CDR3 is TGTGCCAGCAGCACCACCTGGTCGGGGAACACCGGGGAGCTGTTTTTT. The entire variable domain, with the rest obtained from reference TRBV7-9 and TRBJ2-2, is as follows: DTGVSQNPRHKITKRGQNVTFRCDPISEHNRLYWYRQTLGQGPEFLTYFQNEAQLEKSRLLSDRFSAERPKGSFSTLEIQRTEQGDSAMYLCASSTTWSGNTGELFFGEGSRLTVL.